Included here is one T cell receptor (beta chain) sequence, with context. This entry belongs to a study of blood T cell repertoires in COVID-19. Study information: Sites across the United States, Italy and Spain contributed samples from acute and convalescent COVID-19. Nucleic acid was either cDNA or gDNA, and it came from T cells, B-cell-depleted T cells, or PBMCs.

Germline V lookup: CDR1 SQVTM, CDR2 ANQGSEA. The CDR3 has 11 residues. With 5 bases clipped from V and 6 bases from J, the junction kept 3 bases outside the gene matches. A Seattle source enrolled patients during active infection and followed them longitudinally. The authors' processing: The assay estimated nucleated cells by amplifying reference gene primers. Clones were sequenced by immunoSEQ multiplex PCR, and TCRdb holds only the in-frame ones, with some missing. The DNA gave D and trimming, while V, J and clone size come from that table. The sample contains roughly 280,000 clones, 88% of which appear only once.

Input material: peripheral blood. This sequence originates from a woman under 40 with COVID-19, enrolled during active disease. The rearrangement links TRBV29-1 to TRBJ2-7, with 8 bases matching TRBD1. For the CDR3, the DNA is TGCAGCGTTAGGACAGGGTTCGAGCAGTACTTC. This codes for CSVRTGFEQYF.